The source of this T cell receptor beta chain is a study of regulatory T cells in long-lasting Graves disease. The study's findings and limits: The TCR repertoire of persistent Graves' patients was less diverse than that of newly diagnosed ones.

Time point specified: persistent/refractory GD, antithyroid drugs over 5 years with positive TRAb. RNA isolated from PBMCs was used to make the TCR library. Criteria from the American Thyroid Association guidelines were applied to diagnose Graves' disease. EDTA tubes received roughly 9.7 milliliters of drawn peripheral blood. With regard to this clonotype: The antigen is not known.

The germline CDR1 and CDR2 sequences are DFQATT and SNEGSKA (reference sequence). Trimming cost V 5 bases and J 8 bases, with 9 bases left between them. CDR3 size: 10 residues. Arm-PCR of CDR3 regions and iRepertoire HTBI primers were the basis on which TCR beta libraries were built. As originally analysed: Taken together, the samples had around 66 TRBV and 15 or so TRBJ segments identified. TCRdb reprocessed the multiplex PCR reads with MiXCR, giving one entry per CDR3 protein. TCRdb assigned the V and J calls; the authors' analysis was not used. In the table there are 400,000 to 600,000 distinct CDR3 sequences, roughly 21% of which are singletons.

The input for sequencing was peripheral blood mononuclear cells (PBMCs), taken when the disease was refractory, from a patient treated with antithyroid drugs. This clonotype originated in a female donor with Graves disease. This chain joins TRBV20-1 and TRBJ1-1; no clear D gene. CDR3 DNA: TGCAGTGCTTCGATGTTCGAAGCTTTCTTT. Encoded protein: CSASMFEAFF.